This T cell receptor beta chain was observed in a study of shared clonotypes between healthy human individuals. Study-wide context: CD4 naive and memory got three plates each, CD8 naive two, CD8 memory one. Study-wide results and limits: A handful of donors held about 5% of naive CD4 clonotypes in common.

This table comes from immunoSEQ multiplex PCR, and its TCRdb copy is limited to in-frame clones, with some not included. The data hold 2 million to 2.5 million clones, with 90% to 97% observed a single time. With respect to this clone: Antigen specificity is unknown.

Sequenced: naive CD4+ T cells sorted from blood. The subset denotes: CD45RA+ positively selected. This receptor was identified in a man aged 18 to 30 in good health.

In nucleotides, the CDR3 is TGTGCCAGCAGCTTCGACAGGGTGGGCAACGAGCAGTACTTC. Its translation: CASSFDRVGNEQYF. J is TRBJ2-7 and V is TRBV7-2; 7 bases agree with TRBD1. CDR1 and CDR2 (germline): SGHTA, FQGNSA. CDR3 length equals 14 residues. V dropped 3 bases and J dropped 5; count of bases not matched to a gene: 7.